Below are 18 T cell receptor beta chains sequenced from a single sample in a study of shared clonotypes between healthy human individuals. TCRdb's copy holds only in-frame clones and misses some; the assay was immunoSEQ multiplex PCR. The sample carries about 2 million clones, less than 95% recorded once. Naive CD8 cells, CD45RO-negative and positively selected for CCR7, excluded terminally differentiated effector memory CD45RA+ cells. Source material: naive CD8+ T cells sorted from blood. These receptors were collected from a man aged 18 to 30 in good health.

In regard to this clone: Distinct nucleotide sequences in the sample also encode this CDR3. The gene calls are TRBV27 and TRBJ2-7; D is perhaps TRBD1 (5 bases). Trimming pared 5 bases from V and 1 base from J, leaving 9 bases between. CDR1 MNHEY and CDR2 SMNVEV come from the germline V gene (reference sequence). The CDR3 is made up of 13 amino acids. This CDR3 is CASSPDSSYEQYF. In DNA form, the CDR3 reads TGTGCCAGCAGTCCAGACAGTTCCTACGAGCAGTACTTC.

Notes on this clone: Other DNA sequences in the sample encode the same CDR3. The genes are TRBV27 and TRBJ2-5; TRBD2 aligns across 7 bases. J was trimmed by 5 bases and V by 2 bases; bases with no gene match: 5. This CDR3 is 14 amino acids long. The V gene's germline CDR1 is MNHEY and CDR2 SMNVEV (reference sequence). Here the CDR3 reads CASSLVGGGETQYF. The CDR3 bases are TGTGCCAGCAGTTTAGTTGGGGGAGGGGAGACCCAGTACTTC.

The rearrangement joins TRBV2 to TRBJ2-7; TRBD1 agrees at 9 bases. This CDR3 is built from 16 residues. V was pared by 7 bases and J by 2 bases, with 12 bases of the junction left unmatched. Germline V lookup: CDR1 SNHLY, CDR2 FYNNEI. For the CDR3, the DNA is TGTGCCAGCAAGGAAACCTTGGGACAGGGAGCCTACGAGCAGTACTTC. As protein: CASKETLGQGAYEQYF.

V is TRBV5-6 and J is TRBJ1-1; D call uncertain. The CDR3 is made up of 13 amino acids. Germline V lookup: CDR1 SGHDT, CDR2 YYEEEE. Trimming took 2 bases from V and 7 from J, leaving 12 bases between them. CDR3 coding DNA: TGTGCCAGCAGCTTACCGGGATTGATTGAAGCTTTCTTT. Amino acids: CASSLPGLIEAFF.

This chain uses TRBV11-2 with TRBJ2-5; no reliable D call. V was clipped by 3 bases and J by 5 bases, with 16 bases between them. This CDR3 is built from 15 residues. CDR1 SGHAT and CDR2 FQNNGV come from the germline V gene. The CDR3 DNA is TGTGCCAGCAGCTTTAGGTCGCCTGGTGATGAGACCCAGTACTTC. Amino acid sequence: CASSFRSPGDETQYF.

The V gene is TRBV13, the J gene TRBJ2-7; D uncertain. The CDR3 runs 15 residues. CDR1 is PRHDT and CDR2 is FYEKMQ in the germline V gene (reference sequence). The germline V and J ends were trimmed by 5 bases and 0 bases, with 14 bases remaining between them. The CDR3, as DNA: TGTGCCAGCAGCGCCCAGACACTGAGCTCCTACGAGCAGTACTTC. Amino acid sequence: CASSAQTLSSYEQYF.

The chain has TRBV5-1 and TRBJ1-2, with D possibly TRBD1 on 5 matching bases. Trimming removed 1 base from V and 0 bases from J, with 13 bases in between. CDR1 and CDR2 from the germline V gene are SGHRS and YFSETQ. The CDR3 has 16 amino acids. CDR3 bases: TGCGCCAGCAGCTTGACCATGAGGGGAGCTAACTATGGCTACACCTTC. Encoded protein: CASSLTMRGANYGYTF.

The genes are TRBV4-1 and TRBJ1-4, with D unclear. The germline V gene has CDR1 MGHRA and CDR2 YSYEKL. V lost 1 base, J lost 6 bases, and 9 bases lay in between. CDR3 size: 14 residues. CDR3 nucleotide sequence: TGCGCCAGCAGCCAAGGGGCCGGATATGAAAAACTGTTTTTT. Residues: CASSQGAGYEKLFF.

About this clone itself: Other DNA sequences in the sample encode the same CDR3. The CDR3 here is CASSVGGGPGNEQFF. The DNA for the CDR3 is TGTGCCAGCAGCGTAGGGGGAGGGCCGGGGAATGAGCAGTTCTTC. The chain uses TRBV9 and TRBJ2-1, with TRBD2 identical over 7 bases. This CDR3 has 15 amino acids. Trimming took 0 bases from V and 7 from J; bases not matched to a gene: 7. CDR1 is SGDLS and CDR2 is YYNGEE in the germline V gene.

V usage is TRBV19 and J usage is TRBJ2-1, with D tentatively TRBD1 or TRBD2 (5 bases each). This CDR3 has 15 amino acids. Germline V gene data show CDR1 as LNHDA and CDR2 as SQIVND (reference sequence). Trimming took 3 bases from V and 6 from J, leaving 15 bases between them. CDR3 amino acids: CASSIRDPGSNEQFF. DNA of the CDR3: TGTGCCAGTAGTATCCGGGACCCCGGCAGCAATGAGCAGTTCTTC.

This chain uses TRBV7-9 with TRBJ2-5, with D possibly TRBD2 on 6 matching bases. The germline CDR1 and CDR2 sequences are SEHNR and FQNEAQ (reference sequence). V dropped 4 bases and J dropped 2 bases, with 23 bases sitting between them. This CDR3 contains 18 residues. In nucleotides, the CDR3 is TGTGCCAGCAGCTCCCCGAACACCGGGGGACCCATTCAAGAGACCCAGTACTTC. Amino acids: CASSSPNTGGPIQETQYF.

This chain connects TRBV7-9 to TRBJ2-3, with D perhaps TRBD2 (6 bases). CDR3 size: 15 residues. In germline, CDR1 is SEHNR, CDR2 FQNEAQ (reference sequence). Trimming removed 5 bases from V and 4 bases from J, with 16 bases in between. CDR3 in DNA: TGTGCCAGCAGCCAGGGACTCCCCCTGGCAGATACGCAGTATTTT. Translated, it gives CASSQGLPLADTQYF.

This clone was seen a single time. The DNA of the CDR3 is TGTGCCAGCAGCCCCGGGACTAGCGGGGGGGAGCAGTACTTC. Amino acid sequence: CASSPGTSGGEQYF. The V call is TRBV11-3, the J call TRBJ2-7; the match to TRBD2 covers 15 bases. This CDR3 comprises 14 residues. J gave up 7 bases and V 5 bases, and 3 bases lay outside the gene matches. CDR1 and CDR2 (germline): SGHNT, YENEEA. Variable domain in full (rest from reference TRBV11-3 and TRBJ2-7): EAGVVQSPRYKIIEKKQPVAFWCNPISGHNTLYWYLQNLGQGPELLIRYENEEAVDDSQLPKDRFSAERLKGVDSTLKIQPAELGDSAVYLCASSPGTSGGEQYFGPGTRLTVT.

The chain links TRBV18 to TRBJ2-7; D possibly corresponds to TRBD2 (6 bases). This CDR3 is built from 11 residues. The V gene's germline CDR1 is KGHSH and CDR2 LQKENI. V was cut by 6 bases and J by 3 bases, with 6 bases left in between. DNA for the CDR3: TGTGCCAGCTCGGAGGGCTACGAGCAGTACTTC. This codes for CASSEGYEQYF.

This sequence joins TRBV20-1 and TRBJ2-7; D remains ambiguous. V lost 2 bases and J 6 bases, leaving 8 bases between the germline ends. The CDR3 spans 11 residues. CDR1 is DFQATT and CDR2 is SNEGSKA in the germline V gene (reference sequence). CDR3 region: CSARITTEQYF. Written as DNA, the CDR3 is TGCAGTGCTAGAATAACCACCGAGCAGTACTTC.

The chain joins TRBV19 to TRBJ2-3, with TRBD1 matching 9 bases. Germline V lookup: CDR1 LNHDA, CDR2 SQIVND (reference sequence). The CDR3 covers 16 residues. The ends lost 7 bases at V and 2 bases at J; junction bases unmatched: 10. CDR3 DNA: TGTGCCAGTACCAGGACGGGACAGGGCTACACAGATACGCAGTATTTT. This translates into CASTRTGQGYTDTQYF.

V is TRBV6-1 and J is TRBJ2-5; D ambiguous. Germline CDR1 and CDR2: MNHNS and SASEGT. CDR3 length equals 12 residues. Between the trimmed V and J ends, which lost 2 bases and 5 bases, there was a span of 6 bases. CDR3 in amino acids: CASSELWETQYF. CDR3 nucleotides: TGTGCCAGCAGTGAACTCTGGGAGACCCAGTACTTC.

The chain recombines TRBV5-6 with TRBJ2-3; either TRBD1 or TRBD2 may fit D (5 bases each). CDR3 size: 15 residues. CDR1 is SGHDT, CDR2 YYEEEE, per germline. V was clipped by 7 bases and J by 2 bases, with 17 bases between them. In DNA, the CDR3 is TGTGCCAGCCTTGGGGGATCCCTTTACACAGATACGCAGTATTTT. Translated, it gives CASLGGSLYTDTQYF.